Below, 10 T cell receptor beta chains from the same sample are listed, as sequenced in a study of cytomegalovirus exposure and HLA in healthy donors. PCR amplification relied on 60 Vbeta primers (plus 13 Jbeta primers). Repertoires were generated with immunoSEQ multiplex PCR, while TCRdb's copy carries only in-frame clones and drops some. Of roughly 120,000 clones in the sample, approximately 84% were seen once. Input material: PBMCs. The source of these receptors is a man aged 45-65 years in good health and CMV-seronegative.

This clone appeared a single time. The chain employs TRBV2 and TRBJ2-7; a possible D gene is TRBD2 (6 bases). The germline CDR1 and CDR2 sequences are SNHLY and FYNNEI. This CDR3 contains 12 residues. The V and J ends lost 6 bases and 3 bases respectively, with 9 bases between them. CDR3 in amino acids: CASRMTSYEQYF. The CDR3 bases are TGTGCCAGCAGGATGACTAGCTACGAGCAGTACTTC.

The CDR3 protein is CASSLDGAPSGTQYF. The CDR3, as DNA: TGTGCCAGCAGCTTAGATGGCGCCCCCTCAGGTACGCAGTATTTT. The chain employs TRBV7-9 and TRBJ2-3; D unresolved. Germline values: CDR1 SEHNR, CDR2 FQNEAQ (reference sequence). There are 15 residues in the CDR3. V lost 1 base and J 8 bases, leaving 16 bases between the germline ends.

The rearrangement uses TRBV6-5 and TRBJ2-5; 9 bases fit TRBD2. CDR3 size: 15 residues. The junction had 8 bases not matched to a gene; V was cut back by 5 bases and J by 4 bases. The V gene's germline CDR1 is MNHEY and CDR2 SVGAGI. The DNA for the CDR3 is TGTGCCAGCAGTACTCAGCGGGGGGAAGGAGAGACCCAGTACTTC. This gives the protein CASSTQRGEGETQYF.

The chain's CDR3 is CASSFGTPVDTQYF. In DNA, the CDR3 is TGTGCCAGCAGCTTCGGGACTCCAGTAGATACGCAGTATTTT. V usage is TRBV7-3 and J usage is TRBJ2-3; perhaps TRBD2 as D (6 bases). The V gene lost 3 bases and the J gene lost 5 bases, with 12 bases spanning the gap. Germline V gene sequence: CDR1 SGHTA, CDR2 FQGTGA. This CDR3 comprises 14 residues.

This rearrangement joins TRBV2 to TRBJ2-7; 7 nucleotides agree with TRBD1. Germline-derived CDR1 and CDR2 are SNHLY and FYNNEI. CDR3 size: 17 residues. V trimming: 6 bases; J trimming: 4 bases; junction bases outside the gene matches: 18. CDR3 sequence: CASRTGQAAGSGYEQYF. The CDR3 DNA sequence: TGTGCCAGCAGGACCGGACAGGCCGCCGGATCGGGGTACGAGCAGTACTTC.

V and J are TRBV27 and TRBJ2-7; TRBD1 matches 7 bases. This CDR3 is 14 amino acids long. V lost 5 bases to trimming and J lost 3 bases; unmatched junction nucleotides: 7. Germline CDR1 and CDR2: MNHEY and SMNVEV (reference sequence). Written as DNA, the CDR3 is TGTGCCAGCAGTGCCGGGACAGTTAACTACGAGCAGTACTTC. Encoded protein: CASSAGTVNYEQYF.

V is TRBV7-4 and J is TRBJ1-3, with D hard to call. This CDR3 comprises 14 residues. Germline CDR1 reads SGHVT; CDR2 reads SQSDAQ. The ends were cut back, 6 bases at V and 0 bases at J, with 9 bases in the middle. CDR3 in amino acids: CASSSVFSGNTIYF. The CDR3 coding sequence is TGTGCCAGCAGTTCGGTCTTCTCTGGAAACACCATATATTTT.

The chain combines TRBV7-2 with TRBJ2-2; TRBD2 matches 7 bases. The length of the CDR3 is 16 residues. The V segment lost 1 base and the J segment 5 bases; nucleotides outside the gene matches: 7. Looked up from germline, CDR1 is SGHTA and CDR2 is FQGNSA. The DNA of the CDR3 is TGTGCCAGCAGCTTAGTGGGAGGGCTCGGAACCGGGGAGCTGTTTTTT. Protein product: CASSLVGGLGTGELFF.

CDR3 bases: TGTGCCAGCAGTTACAGCGGGCCCGGCGAGCAGTACTTC. It codes for CASSYSGPGEQYF. The V gene is TRBV6-5, the J gene TRBJ2-5; weak D call: TRBD2 (6 bases). The better agreement between TRBJ2-7 and the DNA end casts doubt on the J call. The CDR3 contains 13 residues. CDR1 MNHEY and CDR2 SVGAGI come from the germline V gene.

The chain carries TRBV20-1 and TRBJ1-1, with D perhaps matching TRBD1 (5 bases). Germline-derived CDR1 and CDR2 are DFQATT and SNEGSKA (reference sequence). V lost 4 bases and J lost 8, with 11 bases in between. The CDR3 totals 11 residues. The CDR3 DNA is TGCAGTGCTAACAGGCCGCCCGAAGCTTTCTTT. As protein: CSANRPPEAFF.